The 23 T cell receptor beta chains in this list originate from one sample, sequenced in a study of blood T cell repertoires in COVID-19. Measured with immunoSEQ multiplex PCR; TCRdb has only the in-frame clones, and not every one. The sample shows approximately 28,000 clones, 72% of them seen only once. Sequencing was performed on peripheral blood. The source is a boy under 10 years old with active or convalescent COVID-19.

The chain joins TRBV3-1 (or the pseudogene TRBV3-2) to TRBJ1-4; D is unresolved. V lost 2 bases and J 10 bases, leaving 20 bases between the germline ends. In germline, CDR1 is LGHDT, CDR2 YNNKEL (reference sequence). The CDR3 runs 16 residues. CDR3 sequence: CASSQRTGGKGGKLFF. CDR3 coding DNA: TGTGCCAGCAGCCAAAGGACGGGCGGGAAGGGAGGAAAACTGTTTTTT.

The rearrangement uses TRBV24-1 and TRBJ2-1, with 11 bases identical to TRBD2. Losses at the gene ends were 0 bases for V and 5 bases for J; bases not matched to a gene: 11. Germline V lookup: CDR1 KGHDR, CDR2 SFDVKD. The CDR3 length is 19 residues. The CDR3 DNA sequence: TGTGCCACCAGTGATTTGCCGGGTGTAGCGGGAGGGCCCCACAATGAGCAGTTCTTC. Residues: CATSDLPGVAGGPHNEQFF.

J is TRBJ1-1 and V is TRBV30; D unclear. V was pared by 0 bases and J by 8 bases, with 7 bases between. The CDR3 covers 11 residues. CDR1 GTSNPN and CDR2 SVGIG come from the germline V gene (reference sequence). The CDR3 DNA sequence: TGTGCCTGGAGTGTATTATCCGAAGCTTTCTTT. Its translation: CAWSVLSEAFF. The complete variable domain, with remaining parts taken from reference TRBV30 and TRBJ1-1, reads SQTIHQWPATLVQPVGSPLSLECTVEGTSNPNLYWYRQAAGRGLQLLFYSVGIGQISSEVPQNLSASRPQDRQFILSSKKLLLSDSGFYLCAWSVLSEAFFGQGTRLTVV.

This clone was seen just once. This chain joins TRBV18 and TRBJ2-7; 7 bases map to TRBD1. The germline V gene encodes CDR1 KGHSH and CDR2 LQKENI. The CDR3 has 15 residues. V was pared by 4 bases and J by 1 base, with 7 bases of the junction left unmatched. CDR3 sequence reads: CASSHRAGGSYEQYV. DNA of the CDR3: TGTGCCAGCTCACACCGGGCAGGGGGTTCCTACGAGCAGTACGTC.

The rearrangement joins TRBV3-1 (or the pseudogene TRBV3-2) to TRBJ2-1; 7 bases align to TRBD1. The V and J ends lost 4 bases and 4 bases, in that order; junction bases with no gene match: 7. The CDR3 covers 15 residues. Germline V gene lookup returns CDR1 LGHDT and CDR2 YNNKEL (reference sequence). CDR3 protein: CASSRPGQIYNEQFF. CDR3 bases: TGTGCCAGCAGCCGGCCGGGACAGATATACAATGAGCAGTTCTTC.

This clone has more than one count but fewer than ten. The V gene is TRBV5-4, the J gene TRBJ1-2, with D possibly being TRBD1 (5 bases). CDR1 and CDR2 from the germline V gene are SGHNT and YYREEE (reference sequence). The CDR3 has 15 amino acids. V shed 4 bases and J shed 1 base, with 14 bases lying between them. CDR3 sequence reads: CASSHLQADNYGYTF. The DNA of the CDR3 is TGTGCCAGCAGCCACTTACAGGCCGATAACTATGGCTACACCTTC.

The V and J genes are TRBV9 and TRBJ1-4, with 8 bases aligning to TRBD1. V was clipped by 0 bases and J by 4 bases; unmatched bases: 11. This CDR3 region has 18 residues. Germline V lookup: CDR1 SGDLS, CDR2 YYNGEE. CDR3 loop: CASSVAATGERNNEKLFF. CDR3 sequence (DNA): TGTGCCAGCAGCGTAGCTGCGACAGGGGAAAGGAATAATGAAAAACTGTTTTTT.

This clone has only a few counts. The chain couples TRBV9 to TRBJ1-5; D might be TRBD1 (5 bases). V was trimmed by 0 bases and J by 2 bases, leaving 9 bases between them. Germline loops: CDR1 SGDLS, CDR2 YYNGEE. The CDR3 spans 15 residues. The CDR3 loop reads CASSVEPQGNQPQHF. CDR3 coding DNA: TGTGCCAGCAGCGTAGAGCCACAGGGCAATCAGCCCCAGCATTTT.

This sequence joins TRBV4-3 and TRBJ2-1; 7 bases fit TRBD2. CDR3 length equals 15 residues. Germline CDR1 reads LGHNA; CDR2 reads YSLEER. The V and J ends lost 0 bases and 9 bases, in that order; junction bases with no gene match: 8. CDR3 bases: TGCGCCAGCAGCCAAGACGGCGGGAGTTCAGGTGAGCAGTTCTTC. Residues: CASSQDGGSSGEQFF.

The chain uses TRBV6-5 and TRBJ1-4; no clear D gene. This CDR3 has 15 residues. With 6 bases removed from V and 7 bases from J, the gap between germline ends came to 18 bases. CDR1 MNHEY and CDR2 SVGAGI come from the germline V gene. The CDR3 spells CASSPLMGQAEKLFF. As DNA, the CDR3 is TGTGCCAGCAGCCCCCTGATGGGCCAAGCTGAAAAACTGTTTTTT.

This clone appeared once. This sequence joins TRBV11-2 and TRBJ1-4, with D maybe TRBD1 (6 bases). The V end lost 1 base, the J end lost 8 bases, and 14 bases lay between the germline ends. The length of the CDR3 is 15 residues. Germline V gene data show CDR1 as SGHAT and CDR2 as FQNNGV. This CDR3 is CASSLGTAWREKLFF. CDR3 DNA sequence: TGTGCCAGCAGCTTAGGGACAGCTTGGAGGGAAAAACTGTTTTTT.

This clone was observed a few times. The chain's CDR3 is CASTEGTGGMDTDTQYF. The CDR3 nucleotides read TGCGCCAGCACCGAAGGGACAGGGGGTATGGATACAGATACGCAGTATTTT. The V gene is TRBV10-1, the J gene TRBJ2-3, with TRBD1 matching over 11 bases. The CDR3 is 17 residues long. Germline trimming cut 7 bases from V and 3 bases from J; bases unmatched to any gene: 12. Germline CDR1 is WNHNN and CDR2 is SYGVQD (reference sequence).

The J gene is TRBJ1-2, the V gene TRBV7-9; D is possibly TRBD1 (6 bases). V lost 4 bases and J lost 6, with 21 bases in between. From germline, CDR1 is SEHNR and CDR2 FQNEAQ (reference sequence). The CDR3 covers 16 residues. The CDR3 sequence: CASSSWVGGGENGYTF. DNA of the CDR3: TGTGCCAGCAGCTCGTGGGTCGGTGGGGGCGAGAATGGCTACACCTTC.

The chain recombines TRBV25-1 with TRBJ2-1, with a possible D match to TRBD1 (6 bases). Germline CDR1 is MGHDK and CDR2 is SYGVNS. CDR3 length: 15 amino acids. Trimming removed 4 bases from V and 0 bases from J, with 10 bases in between. CDR3 region: CASSADRSSYNEQFF. The CDR3 nucleotides are TGTGCCAGCAGTGCAGACAGGAGCTCCTACAATGAGCAGTTCTTC. Supplemented by reference TRBV25-1 and TRBJ2-1, the full variable domain reads EADIYQTPRYLVIGTGKKITLECSQTMGHDKMYWYQQDPGMELHLIHYSYGVNSTEKGDLSSESTVSRIRTEHFPLTLESARPSHTSQYLCASSADRSSYNEQFFGPGTRLTVL.

The gene calls are TRBV6-6 and TRBJ2-3; 7 bases match TRBD1. Germline trimming cut 7 bases from V and 2 bases from J; bases unmatched to any gene: 6. CDR3 length: 14 residues. Per the germline V gene, CDR1 is MNHNY and CDR2 is SVGAGI (reference sequence). CDR3 residues: CASTPGQHTDTQYF. CDR3 DNA sequence: TGTGCCAGCACCCCGGGACAGCACACAGATACGCAGTATTTT.

This clone came up a few times. The V call is TRBV5-8, the J call TRBJ2-7; 8 nucleotides match TRBD1. Per germline, CDR1 SGHTS and CDR2 YDEGEE. The ends lost 4 bases at V and 0 bases at J; junction bases unmatched: 6. This CDR3 has 15 residues. CDR3 sequence (DNA): TGTGCCAGCAGCCTGGGACAGGTCGACTCCTACGAGCAGTACTTC. Protein: CASSLGQVDSYEQYF.

This clone was seen a few times. J is TRBJ2-7 and V is TRBV4-2; D may be TRBD1 (5 bases). Trimming took off 5 bases at V and 0 bases at J, with 14 bases between the two ends. This CDR3 spans 15 amino acids. Germline CDR1 and CDR2: LGHNA and YNFKEQ. CDR3 coding DNA: TGTGCCAGCAGCTTCGGACACCCGGACTCCTACGAGCAGTACTTC. Translated: CASSFGHPDSYEQYF.

The gene calls are TRBV28 and TRBJ2-5; TRBD2 matches 11 bases. The germline CDR1 and CDR2 sequences are MDHEN and SYDVKM. The CDR3 is 16 residues long. The V and J ends lost 6 bases and 9 bases, in that order; junction bases with no gene match: 15. The CDR3, as DNA: TGTGCCAGCAGACGCCCGGGACTAGCGGCCGTGTCGGCCCAGTACTTC. Translating it yields CASRRPGLAAVSAQYF.

The chain uses TRBV3-1 (or the pseudogene TRBV3-2) and TRBJ1-6; D perhaps matches TRBD1 (6 bases). Germline-derived CDR1 and CDR2 are LGHDT and YNNKEL (reference sequence). The length of the CDR3 is 18 residues. V lost 0 bases to trimming and J lost 10 bases, with 22 bases between them. Written as DNA, the CDR3 is TGTGCCAGCAGCCAAGATTTTGGCGGGGGCCATAATAGATCACCCCTCCACTTT. Amino acids: CASSQDFGGGHNRSPLHF.

The chain links TRBV12-3 or TRBV12-4 to TRBJ2-1, with D unclear. The CDR3 extends over 12 amino acids. V was pared by 4 bases and J by 12 bases, with 13 bases between. The CDR3 sequence: CASSSLPRGQFF. In DNA, the CDR3 is TGTGCCAGCAGTTCACTCCCCCGAGGGCAGTTCTTC.

For this clone: This sample also contains other DNA sequences that code for the same CDR3. The chain has TRBV5-1 and TRBJ2-2; no clear D. The CDR3 has 14 amino acids. Trimming removed 0 bases from V and 5 bases from J, with 8 bases in between. Per germline, CDR1 SGHRS and CDR2 YFSETQ. The CDR3 here is CASSLVTSTGELFF. CDR3 DNA: TGCGCCAGCAGCTTGGTAACTTCGACCGGGGAGCTGTTTTTT.

J is TRBJ2-3 and V is TRBV14; 9 nucleotides line up with TRBD2. The trim removed 0 bases at V and 2 bases at J, leaving 9 bases unmatched. Germline V gene sequence: CDR1 SGHDN, CDR2 FVKESK. The CDR3 spans 18 residues. The CDR3 DNA reads TGTGCCAGCAGCCAAGACCGGAGCGGGGGGCACCCCACAGATACGCAGTATTTT. Translation: CASSQDRSGGHPTDTQYF.

CDR3 bases: TGTGCCAGCAGCTTAGATTCGGCTGGGCTCGGGGAGCTGTTTTTT. Translating it yields CASSLDSAGLGELFF. The rearrangement links TRBV11-1 to TRBJ2-2, with no clear D. This CDR3 region has 15 residues. Germline CDR1 SGHAT, CDR2 FQDESV (reference sequence). V lost 1 base, J lost 7 bases, and 13 bases lay in between. Using reference TRBV11-1 and TRBJ2-2 for the parts outside the CDR3, the full variable domain is EAEVAQSPRYKITEKSQAVAFWCDPISGHATLYWYRQILGQGPELLVQFQDESVVDDSQLPKDRFSAERLKGVDSTLKIQPAELGDSAMYLCASSLDSAGLGELFFGEGSRLTVL.